Listed here are 14 T cell receptor beta chains from one sample, sequenced in a study of T cell responses to AZD1222 COVID-19 vaccine. Profiled with immunoSEQ multiplex PCR; TCRdb holds only in-frame clones, not every one. The sample shows around 99,000 clones, roughly 90% of them seen only once. The sequences come from peripheral blood, collected on day 0 of AZD1222 vaccination. Receptor source: an adult in good health.

The chain couples TRBV30 to TRBJ2-3; the match to TRBD2 covers 8 bases. Losses at the gene ends were 3 bases for V and 2 bases for J; bases not matched to a gene: 10. This CDR3 contains 16 residues. From germline, CDR1 is GTSNPN and CDR2 SVGIG (reference sequence). The CDR3 region is CAWSPGGAGVTDTQYF. The DNA of the CDR3 is TGTGCCTGGAGCCCCGGGGGAGCGGGGGTCACAGATACGCAGTATTTT.

Points on this clone: The sample holds other DNA sequences that translate to the same CDR3. The V gene is TRBV5-4, the J gene TRBJ2-7; D is ambiguous. This CDR3 spans 11 amino acids. Trimming removed 0 bases from V and 3 bases from J, with 1 base in between. CDR1 is SGHNT, CDR2 YYREEE, per germline (reference sequence). Here the CDR3 DNA reads TGTGCCAGCAGCTTGGGCTACGAGCAGTACTTC. It encodes CASSLGYEQYF.

V and J are TRBV7-9 and TRBJ2-3; 8 nucleotides agree with TRBD1. CDR3 length equals 15 residues. The ends lost 8 bases at V and 6 bases at J; junction bases unmatched: 13. CDR1 and CDR2 (germline): SEHNR, FQNEAQ (reference sequence). CDR3 protein: CASGPGQASRDTQYF. CDR3 sequence (DNA): TGTGCCAGCGGGCCGGGACAGGCCTCGAGGGATACGCAGTATTTT.

This chain uses TRBV7-6 with TRBJ2-7; 8 nucleotides agree with TRBD2. Germline trimming cut 3 bases from V and 6 bases from J; bases unmatched to any gene: 16. Germline assignment: CDR1 SGHVS and CDR2 FNYEAQ. This CDR3 comprises 17 residues. In DNA form, the CDR3 reads TGTGCCAGCAGCTTTGATCCGGGGGGGCTTTTAATCGCCGAGCAGTACTTC. Translating gives CASSFDPGGLLIAEQYF.

The genes are TRBV30 and TRBJ1-2; D unresolved. Germline values: CDR1 GTSNPN, CDR2 SVGIG (reference sequence). This CDR3 spans 13 amino acids. V was cut by 0 bases and J by 4 bases, with 9 bases left in between. The CDR3 spells CAWSVSPGYGYTF. Here the CDR3 DNA reads TGTGCCTGGAGTGTATCTCCAGGCTATGGCTACACCTTC. Combining the CDR3 with reference TRBV30 and TRBJ1-2 gives the whole variable domain SQTIHQWPATLVQPVGSPLSLECTVEGTSNPNLYWYRQAAGRGLQLLFYSVGIGQISSEVPQNLSASRPQDRQFILSSKKLLLSDSGFYLCAWSVSPGYGYTFGSGTRLTVV.

The CDR3 reads CASSLEMGDRVPSTNEKLFF. CDR3 DNA sequence: TGTGCCAGCAGCTTAGAAATGGGCGACAGGGTCCCTTCAACTAATGAAAAACTGTTTTTT. The chain has TRBV11-2 and TRBJ1-4; TRBD1 aligns across 7 bases. This CDR3 is 20 amino acids long. CDR1 and CDR2 from the germline V gene are SGHAT and FQNNGV. Trimming cost V 0 bases and J 0 bases; bases outside gene matches: 13.

V usage is TRBV28 and J usage is TRBJ1-5, with D unresolved. Germline V gives CDR1 MDHEN, CDR2 SYDVKM. Trimming removed 2 bases from V and 4 bases from J, with 6 bases in between. The CDR3 totals 13 residues. As DNA, the CDR3 is TGTGCCAGCAGTTTAGACGAAAATCAGCCCCAGCATTTT. It specifies CASSLDENQPQHF. The full variable domain, completed using reference TRBV28 and TRBJ1-5, is DVKVTQSSRYLVKRTGEKVFLECVQDMDHENMFWYRQDPGLGLRLIYFSYDVKMKEKGDIPEGYSVSREKKERFSLILESASTNQTSMYLCASSLDENQPQHFGDGTRLSIL.

The chain combines TRBV19 with TRBJ2-1; D might be TRBD1 (6 bases). CDR1 is LNHDA, CDR2 SQIVND, per germline (reference sequence). This CDR3 has 15 amino acids. Trimming took 2 bases from V and 4 from J, leaving 12 bases between them. The CDR3 DNA follows: TGTGCCAGTAGTATACTCGGACAGCAATACAATGAGCAGTTCTTC. This translates into CASSILGQQYNEQFF. The full variable domain, completed using reference TRBV19 and TRBJ2-1, is DGGITQSPKYLFRKEGQNVTLSCEQNLNHDAMYWYRQDPGQGLRLIYYSQIVNDFQKGDIAEGYSVSREKKESFPLTVTSAQKNPTAFYLCASSILGQQYNEQFFGPGTRLTVL.

This clone showed up just once. The chain couples TRBV24-1 to TRBJ1-1, with 7 positions matching TRBD1. This CDR3 contains 16 residues. The germline V gene has CDR1 KGHDR and CDR2 SFDVKD. The V segment lost 4 bases and the J segment 1 base; nucleotides outside the gene matches: 8. DNA of the CDR3: TGTGCCACCAGTGACTCCCCTGGACAGGAGAACACTGAAGCTTTCTTT. It specifies CATSDSPGQENTEAFF.

The chain couples TRBV3-1 (or the pseudogene TRBV3-2) to TRBJ1-3; TRBD1 is a possible D gene (5 bases). Trimming took 4 bases from V and 2 from J, leaving 9 bases between them. In germline, CDR1 is LGHDT, CDR2 YNNKEL (reference sequence). The CDR3 consists of 14 residues. The CDR3, as DNA: TGTGCCAGCAGCCGGAGGGGAACTGGAAACACCATATATTTT. Its translation: CASSRRGTGNTIYF.

V gene TRBV5-4 combines with J gene TRBJ1-2; no definite D call. CDR3 length: 15 amino acids. V dropped 0 bases and J dropped 4 bases, with 13 bases sitting between them. The V gene's germline CDR1 is SGHNT and CDR2 YYREEE (reference sequence). The chain's CDR3 is CASSLEGSGVYGYTF. Here the CDR3 DNA reads TGTGCCAGCAGCTTGGAGGGTAGTGGGGTCTATGGCTACACCTTC. Drawing the rest from reference TRBV5-4 and TRBJ1-2, the complete variable domain is ETGVTQSPTHLIKTRGQQVTLRCSSQSGHNTVSWYQQALGQGPQFIFQYYREEENGRGNFPPRFSGLQFPNYSSELNVNALELDDSALYLCASSLEGSGVYGYTFGSGTRLTVV.

The J gene is TRBJ2-3, the V gene TRBV7-3; D is undetermined. The CDR3 totals 13 residues. Trimming cost V 5 bases and J 1 base, with 7 bases left between them. From germline, CDR1 is SGHTA and CDR2 FQGTGA. The CDR3, as DNA: TGTGCCAGCAGCCTAGACCGCACAGATACGCAGTATTTT. Translation: CASSLDRTDTQYF. Drawing the rest from reference TRBV7-3 and TRBJ2-3, the complete variable domain is GAGVSQTPSNKVTEKGKYVELRCDPISGHTALYWYRQSLGQGPEFLIYFQGTGAADDSGLPNDRFFAVRPEGSVSTLKIQRTERGDSAVYLCASSLDRTDTQYFGPGTRLTVL.

The J gene is TRBJ2-7, the V gene TRBV6-5, with D uncertain. The V gene lost 0 bases and the J gene lost 0 bases, with 9 bases spanning the gap. This CDR3 spans 15 amino acids. Germline lookup yields CDR1 MNHEY and CDR2 SVGAGI. Here the CDR3 DNA reads TGTGCCAGCAGTTACTCGAGAAAAAGCTCCTACGAGCAGTACTTC. It specifies CASSYSRKSSYEQYF.

Relative to its sample, this clone is medium-sized. This CDR3 reads CASSPAGGFEQYF. In DNA, the CDR3 is TGTGCCAGCAGCCCAGCGGGGGGCTTCGAGCAGTACTTC. This chain uses TRBV6-5 with TRBJ2-7; 9 nucleotides line up with TRBD2. The CDR3 is 13 amino acids. V lost 6 bases and J lost 6; bases outside the gene matches: 6. Germline V gives CDR1 MNHEY, CDR2 SVGAGI.